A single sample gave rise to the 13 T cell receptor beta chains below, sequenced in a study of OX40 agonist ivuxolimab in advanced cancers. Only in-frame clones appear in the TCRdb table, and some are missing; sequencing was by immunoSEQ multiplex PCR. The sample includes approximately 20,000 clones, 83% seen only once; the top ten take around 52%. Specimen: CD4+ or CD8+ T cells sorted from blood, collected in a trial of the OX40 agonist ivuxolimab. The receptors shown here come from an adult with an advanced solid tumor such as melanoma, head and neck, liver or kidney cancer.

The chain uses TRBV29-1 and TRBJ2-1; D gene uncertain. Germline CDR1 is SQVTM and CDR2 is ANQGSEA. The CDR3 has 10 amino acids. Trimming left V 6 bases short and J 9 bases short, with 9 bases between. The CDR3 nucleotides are TGCAGCGTAAGTAAGGGTGAGCAGTTCTTC. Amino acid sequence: CSVSKGEQFF.

This CDR3 reads CASSNDYNEQFF. The CDR3 DNA sequence: TGTGCCAGCAGCAACGACTACAATGAGCAGTTCTTC. The rearrangement uses TRBV5-5 and TRBJ2-1; no definite D call. The CDR3 sequence is 12 residues long. CDR1 and CDR2 from the germline V gene are SGHKS and YYEKEE (reference sequence). Trimming shortened V by 4 bases and J by 3 bases, and 5 bases separated the two germline ends.

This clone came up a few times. The CDR3 reads CASSGRENTEAFF. The CDR3 DNA reads as TGTGCCAGCAGCGGTCGGGAGAACACTGAAGCTTTCTTT. V gene TRBV9 combines with J gene TRBJ1-1; D call uncertain. CDR3 length equals 13 residues. Per the germline V gene, CDR1 is SGDLS and CDR2 is YYNGEE. The ends were cut back, 3 bases at V and 1 base at J, with 7 bases in the middle.

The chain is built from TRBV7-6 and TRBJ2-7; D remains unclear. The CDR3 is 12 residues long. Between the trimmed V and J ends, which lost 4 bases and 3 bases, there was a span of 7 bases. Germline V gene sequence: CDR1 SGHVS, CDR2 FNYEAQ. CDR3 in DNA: TGTGCCAGCAGCTCCGACGGCTACGAGCAGTACTTC. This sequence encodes CASSSDGYEQYF. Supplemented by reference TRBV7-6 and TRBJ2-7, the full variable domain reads GAGVSQSPRYKVTKRGQDVALRCDPISGHVSLYWYRQALGQGPEFLTYFNYEAQQDKSGLPNDRFSAERPEGSISTLTIQRTEQRDSAMYRCASSSDGYEQYFGPGTRLTVT.

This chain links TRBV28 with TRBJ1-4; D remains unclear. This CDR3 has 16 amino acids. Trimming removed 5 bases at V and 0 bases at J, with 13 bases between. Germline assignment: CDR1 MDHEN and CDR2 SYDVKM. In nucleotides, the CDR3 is TGTGCCAGCAGTCGGGAAGGCCCTGCAACTAATGAAAAACTGTTTTTT. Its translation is CASSREGPATNEKLFF.

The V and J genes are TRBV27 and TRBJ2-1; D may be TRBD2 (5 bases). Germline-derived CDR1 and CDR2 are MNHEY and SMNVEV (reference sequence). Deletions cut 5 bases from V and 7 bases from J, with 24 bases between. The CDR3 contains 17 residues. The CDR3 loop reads CASSPGIPDPGKNEQFF. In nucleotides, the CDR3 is TGTGCCAGCAGTCCGGGTATCCCCGACCCCGGGAAGAATGAGCAGTTCTTC.

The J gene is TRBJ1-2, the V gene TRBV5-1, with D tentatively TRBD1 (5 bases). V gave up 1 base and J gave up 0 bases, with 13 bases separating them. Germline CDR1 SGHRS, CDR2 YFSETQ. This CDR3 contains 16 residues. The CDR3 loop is CASSLKPGAANYGYTF. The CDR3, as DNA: TGCGCCAGCAGCTTGAAGCCCGGGGCCGCTAACTATGGCTACACCTTC.

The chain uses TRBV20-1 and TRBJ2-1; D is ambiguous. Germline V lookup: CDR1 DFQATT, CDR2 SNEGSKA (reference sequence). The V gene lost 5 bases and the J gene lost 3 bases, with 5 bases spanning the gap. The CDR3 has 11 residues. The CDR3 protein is CSAGVYNEQFF. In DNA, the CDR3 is TGCAGTGCTGGAGTCTACAATGAGCAGTTCTTC.

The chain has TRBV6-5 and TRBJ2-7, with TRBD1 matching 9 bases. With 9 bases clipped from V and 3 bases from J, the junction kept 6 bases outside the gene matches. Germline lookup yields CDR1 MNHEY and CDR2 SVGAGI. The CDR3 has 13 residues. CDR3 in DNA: TGTGCCAGTTCAGCGACAGGGGGCTACGAGCAGTACTTC. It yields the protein CASSATGGYEQYF.

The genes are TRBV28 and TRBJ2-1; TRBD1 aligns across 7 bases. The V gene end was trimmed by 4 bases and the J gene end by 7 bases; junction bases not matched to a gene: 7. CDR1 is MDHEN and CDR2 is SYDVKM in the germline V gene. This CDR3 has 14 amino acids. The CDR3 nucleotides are TGTGCCAGCAGTTCGGACAGGTTGGGGAATGAGCAGTTCTTC. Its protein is CASSSDRLGNEQFF.

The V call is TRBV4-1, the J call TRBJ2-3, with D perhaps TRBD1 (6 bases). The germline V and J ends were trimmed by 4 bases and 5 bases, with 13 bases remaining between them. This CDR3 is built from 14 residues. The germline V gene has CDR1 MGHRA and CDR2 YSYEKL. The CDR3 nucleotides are TGCGCCAGCAGCCCCCGGCCAGGGGAAGATACGCAGTATTTT. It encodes CASSPRPGEDTQYF.

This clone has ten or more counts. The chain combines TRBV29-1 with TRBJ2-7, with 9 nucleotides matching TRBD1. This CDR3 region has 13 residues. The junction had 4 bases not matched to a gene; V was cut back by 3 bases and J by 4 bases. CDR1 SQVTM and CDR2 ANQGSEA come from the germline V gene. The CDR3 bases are TGCAGCGTTGAGGGGACAGGGTATTACGAGCAGTACTTC. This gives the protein CSVEGTGYYEQYF.

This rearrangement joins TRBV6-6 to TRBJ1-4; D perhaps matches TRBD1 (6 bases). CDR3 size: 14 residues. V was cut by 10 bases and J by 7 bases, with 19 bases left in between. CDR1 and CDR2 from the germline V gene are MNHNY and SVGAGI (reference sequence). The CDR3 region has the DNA TGTGCCATTATCGCCGGACAGAGATTTGAAAAACTGTTTTTT. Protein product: CAIIAGQRFEKLFF.